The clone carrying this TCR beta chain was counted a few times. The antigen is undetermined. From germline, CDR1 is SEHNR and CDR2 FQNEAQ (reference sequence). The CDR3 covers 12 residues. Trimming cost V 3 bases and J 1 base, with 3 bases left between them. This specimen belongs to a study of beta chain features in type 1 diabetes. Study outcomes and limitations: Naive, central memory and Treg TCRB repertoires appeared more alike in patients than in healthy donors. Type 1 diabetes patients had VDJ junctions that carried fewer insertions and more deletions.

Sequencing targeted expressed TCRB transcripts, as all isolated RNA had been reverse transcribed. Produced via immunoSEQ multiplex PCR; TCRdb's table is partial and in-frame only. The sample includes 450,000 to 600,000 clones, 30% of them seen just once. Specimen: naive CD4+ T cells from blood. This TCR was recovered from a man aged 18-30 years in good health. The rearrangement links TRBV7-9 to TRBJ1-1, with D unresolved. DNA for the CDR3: TGTGCCAGCAGCTTCGGGAACACTGAAGCTTTCTTT. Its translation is CASSFGNTEAFF.